This TCR beta chain is drawn from a study of cytomegalovirus exposure and HLA in healthy donors. As regards this clone: The antigen is not known.

CDR1 and CDR2 (germline): GTSNPN, SVGIG (reference sequence). The junction had 2 bases not matched to a gene; V was cut back by 3 bases and J by 8 bases. This CDR3 contains 12 residues. All donors participated as healthy donors of bone marrow. 13 Jbeta primers and 60 Vbeta primers were used for the PCR. Original processing methods: Unique TCR beta chains totaled some 80 million in a later count, with around 10 million of them shared. The protocol was immunoSEQ multiplex PCR, while the TCRdb copy is restricted to in-frame clones and leaves out a portion. Clone size and V and J calls were adopted from that table, with D and trimming inferred from the DNA. Seen here are 220,000 or so clones, around 75% observed once, and the top ten hold 1.8%. Points from the study as a whole: Later analysis identified a missense DCLRE1C variant that was linked to TCR beta V- and J-gene trimming. Most TCR sequences were uncommon, yet certain public TCRs appeared in many donors.

The material sequenced was PBMCs. The chain recombines TRBV30 with TRBJ1-4; 8 positions match TRBD1. This TCR was sampled from a woman aged 30 to 39 in good health and CMV-seronegative. The CDR3 protein is CAWRGDREKLFF. The CDR3 DNA follows: TGTGCCTGGAGAGGGGACAGGGAAAAACTGTTTTTT.